This TCR beta chain appears in the sequencing data of a study of T cell responses to AZD1222 COVID-19 vaccine. Study observations and caveats: Only 6 or 7 people who got AZD1222 tested seropositive at baseline. Repertoire samples came only from after the peak T cell response.

Sequencing used immunoSEQ multiplex PCR; TCRdb keeps in-frame clones, though not all of them. In the table there are about 140,000 clones, roughly 90% of which are singletons. In the case of this clone: Its antigen is undetermined.

The source is an adult in good health. The sequencing used peripheral blood, collected on day 0 of AZD1222 vaccination.

The CDR3, as DNA: TGTGCCAGCAGTTCCTTAGGGGAGCTGTTTTTT. It translates to CASSSLGELFF. The V gene is TRBV27, the J gene TRBJ2-2; D call uncertain. The germline V and J ends were trimmed by 4 bases and 8 bases, with 5 bases remaining between them. This CDR3 contains 11 residues. CDR1 MNHEY and CDR2 SMNVEV come from the germline V gene (reference sequence).